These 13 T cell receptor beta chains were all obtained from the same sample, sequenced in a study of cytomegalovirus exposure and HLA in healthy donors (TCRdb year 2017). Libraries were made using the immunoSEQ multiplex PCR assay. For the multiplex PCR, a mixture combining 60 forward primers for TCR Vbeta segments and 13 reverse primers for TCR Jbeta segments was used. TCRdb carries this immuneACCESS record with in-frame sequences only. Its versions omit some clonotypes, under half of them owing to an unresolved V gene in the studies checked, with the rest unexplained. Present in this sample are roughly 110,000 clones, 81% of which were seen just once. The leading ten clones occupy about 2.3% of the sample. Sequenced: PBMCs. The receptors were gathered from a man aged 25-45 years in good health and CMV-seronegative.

The chain's CDR3 is CASRGLVGGIYEQYF. DNA for the CDR3: TGCGCCAGCAGGGGGCTTGTCGGGGGAATCTACGAGCAGTACTTC. The V gene is TRBV4-1, the J gene TRBJ2-7, with D tentatively TRBD2 (6 bases). V was shortened by 6 bases and J by 3 bases, with 18 bases between the two germline ends. Germline V gene data show CDR1 as MGHRA and CDR2 as YSYEKL. The CDR3 contains 15 residues.

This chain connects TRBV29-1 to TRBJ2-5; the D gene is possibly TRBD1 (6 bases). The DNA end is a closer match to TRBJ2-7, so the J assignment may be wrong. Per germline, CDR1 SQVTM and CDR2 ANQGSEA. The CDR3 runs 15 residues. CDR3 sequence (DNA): TGCAGCGTTGAAGTTCACAGGGTGAACTCCTACGAGCAGTACTTC. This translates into CSVEVHRVNSYEQYF.

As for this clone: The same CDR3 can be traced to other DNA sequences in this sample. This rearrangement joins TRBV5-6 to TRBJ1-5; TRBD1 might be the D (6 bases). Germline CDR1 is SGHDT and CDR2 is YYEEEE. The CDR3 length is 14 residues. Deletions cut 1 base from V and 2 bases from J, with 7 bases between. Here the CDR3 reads CASSLKGGNQPQHF. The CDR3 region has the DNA TGTGCCAGCAGCTTGAAGGGGGGCAATCAGCCCCAGCATTTT. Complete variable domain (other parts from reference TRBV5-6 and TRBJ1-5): DAGVTQSPTHLIKTRGQQVTLRCSPKSGHDTVSWYQQALGQGPQFIFQYYEEEERQRGNFPDRFSGHQFPNYSSELNVNALLLGDSALYLCASSLKGGNQPQHFGDGTRLSIL.

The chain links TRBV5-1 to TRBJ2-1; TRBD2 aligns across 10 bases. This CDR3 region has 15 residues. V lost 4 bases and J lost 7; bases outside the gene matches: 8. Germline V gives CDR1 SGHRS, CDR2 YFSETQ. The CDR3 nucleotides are TGCGCCAGCAGCCCGGAGGGACTAGCGACAAATGAGCAGTTCTTC. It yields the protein CASSPEGLATNEQFF.

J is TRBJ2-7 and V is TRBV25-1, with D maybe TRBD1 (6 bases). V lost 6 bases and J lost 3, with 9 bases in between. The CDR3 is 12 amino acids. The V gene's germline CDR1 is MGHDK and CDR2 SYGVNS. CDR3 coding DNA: TGTGCCAGCAGCCCGGACAGCTACGAGCAGTACTTC. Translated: CASSPDSYEQYF.

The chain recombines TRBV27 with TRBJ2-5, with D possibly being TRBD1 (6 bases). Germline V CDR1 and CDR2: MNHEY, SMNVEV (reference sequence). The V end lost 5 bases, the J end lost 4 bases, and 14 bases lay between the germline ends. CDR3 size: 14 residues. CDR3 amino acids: CASSIGQTSETQYF. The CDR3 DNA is TGTGCCAGCAGTATCGGACAGACCTCAGAGACCCAGTACTTC.

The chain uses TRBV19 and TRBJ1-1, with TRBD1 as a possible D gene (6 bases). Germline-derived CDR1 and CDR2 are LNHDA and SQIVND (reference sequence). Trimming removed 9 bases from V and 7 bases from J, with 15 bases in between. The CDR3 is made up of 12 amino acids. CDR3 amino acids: CASGTGSGEAFF. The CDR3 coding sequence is TGTGCCAGCGGAACAGGGAGTGGTGAAGCTTTCTTT.

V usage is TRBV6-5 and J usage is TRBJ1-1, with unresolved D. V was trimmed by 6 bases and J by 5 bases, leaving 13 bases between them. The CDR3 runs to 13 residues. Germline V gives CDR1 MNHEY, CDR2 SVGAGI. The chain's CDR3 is CASSPRSGTEAFF. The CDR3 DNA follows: TGTGCCAGCAGCCCACGGTCGGGGACTGAAGCTTTCTTT.

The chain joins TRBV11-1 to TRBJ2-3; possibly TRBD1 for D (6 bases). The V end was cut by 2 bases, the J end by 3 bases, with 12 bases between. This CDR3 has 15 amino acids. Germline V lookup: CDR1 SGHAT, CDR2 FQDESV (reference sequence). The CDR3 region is CASSLNPGDTDTQYF. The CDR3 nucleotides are TGTGCCAGCAGCTTAAACCCAGGGGATACAGATACGCAGTATTTT.

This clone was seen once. The CDR3 loop is CASSLIRTGEETQYF. The CDR3 DNA reads TGTGCCAGCAGCCTCATCCGGACAGGGGAAGAGACCCAGTACTTC. The V gene is TRBV7-3, the J gene TRBJ2-5; TRBD1 matches at 9 bases. Germline V CDR1 and CDR2: SGHTA, FQGTGA. CDR3 size: 15 residues. The ends lost 5 bases at V and 3 bases at J; junction bases unmatched: 7.

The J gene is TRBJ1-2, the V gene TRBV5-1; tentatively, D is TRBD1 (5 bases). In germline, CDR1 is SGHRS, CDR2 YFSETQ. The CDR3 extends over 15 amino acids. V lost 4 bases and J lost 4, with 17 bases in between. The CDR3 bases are TGCGCCAGCAGCCTGGCCGGGCAGGGTATCTATGGCTACACCTTC. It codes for CASSLAGQGIYGYTF.

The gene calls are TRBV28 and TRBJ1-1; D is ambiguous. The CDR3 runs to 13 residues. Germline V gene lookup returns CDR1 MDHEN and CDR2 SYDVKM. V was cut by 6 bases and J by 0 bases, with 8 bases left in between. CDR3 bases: TGTGCCAGCAGGCGGAACATGAACACTGAAGCTTTCTTT. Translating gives CASRRNMNTEAFF.

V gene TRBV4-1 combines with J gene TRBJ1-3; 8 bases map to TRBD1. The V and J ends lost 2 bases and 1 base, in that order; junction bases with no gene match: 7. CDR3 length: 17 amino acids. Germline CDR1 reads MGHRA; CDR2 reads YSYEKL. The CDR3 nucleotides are TGCGCCAGCAGCCAATTCGACAGGGGACGATCTGGAAACACCATATATTTT. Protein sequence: CASSQFDRGRSGNTIYF.